The 10 T cell receptor beta chains listed next were all sequenced from one sample in a study of blood T cell repertoires in COVID-19. Assay used: immunoSEQ multiplex PCR; TCRdb lists only in-frame clones, some missing. The sample lists about 70,000 clones, roughly 86% seen once, with roughly 0.83% in the top ten. Specimen: peripheral blood. The receptors shown here come from a woman aged 70-85 years with acute or convalescent COVID-19.

The gene calls are TRBV2 and TRBJ2-3; weak D call: TRBD2 (5 bases). CDR1 SNHLY and CDR2 FYNNEI come from the germline V gene. Between the trimmed V and J ends, which lost 4 bases and 9 bases, there was a span of 11 bases. This CDR3 region has 12 residues. The CDR3 loop reads CASSGARGTQYF. The CDR3 region has the DNA TGTGCCAGCAGTGGGGCCCGCGGGACGCAGTATTTT. Complete variable domain (other parts from reference TRBV2 and TRBJ2-3): EPEVTQTPSHQVTQMGQEVILRCVPISNHLYFYWYRQILGQKVEFLVSFYNNEISEKSEIFDDQFSVERPDGSNFTLKIRSTKLEDSAMYFCASSGARGTQYFGPGTRLTVL.

The V call is TRBV6-2 or TRBV6-3, the J call TRBJ2-6; tentative D call: TRBD2 (7 bases). Per the germline V gene, CDR1 is MNHEY and CDR2 is SVGEGT. The CDR3 is 15 amino acids. V was shortened by 2 bases and J by 4 bases, with 9 bases between the two germline ends. CDR3 amino acids: CASSYGGGGANVLTF. As DNA, the CDR3 is TGTGCCAGCAGTTACGGGGGGGGCGGGGCCAACGTCCTGACTTTC.

Regarding this clone: Compared with germline, one end of the junction differs, possibly owing to a read error. The chain links TRBV29-1 to TRBJ2-7; perhaps TRBD1 as D (5 bases). CDR3 length: 11 residues. CDR1 is SQVTM and CDR2 is ANQGSEA in the germline V gene. CDR3 sequence: CSVEAGTGEAF. For the CDR3, the DNA is TGCAGCGTTGAAGCCGGAACAGGAGAGGCCTTC.

The chain uses TRBV14 and TRBJ1-5, with D perhaps matching TRBD1 (6 bases). The CDR3 totals 19 residues. CDR1 is SGHDN and CDR2 is FVKESK in the germline V gene. Trimming cost V 2 bases and J 4 bases, with 24 bases left between them. Written as DNA, the CDR3 is TGTGCCAGCAGCCAACCCCAGGCGTTAGGGGGAAGATGGAATCAGCCCCAGCATTTT. Translating gives CASSQPQALGGRWNQPQHF.

This CDR3 is CASSPWTGLGSEQYF. The DNA for the CDR3 is TGTGCCAGCAGCCCTTGGACAGGGCTCGGAAGCGAGCAGTACTTC. The chain carries TRBV3-1 (or the pseudogene TRBV3-2) and TRBJ2-7; 8 positions match TRBD1. The junction had 11 bases not matched to a gene; V was cut back by 4 bases and J by 6 bases. The CDR3 sequence is 15 residues long. Germline assignment: CDR1 LGHDT and CDR2 YNNKEL (reference sequence).

The chain links TRBV5-1 to TRBJ2-7; 13 bases fit TRBD2. This CDR3 region has 15 residues. Germline V CDR1 and CDR2: SGHRS, YFSETQ. The ends lost 3 bases at V and 7 bases at J; junction bases unmatched: 7. CDR3 sequence (DNA): TGCGCCAGCAGCTCTGGACTAGCGGGAGAGGAAGAGCAGTACTTC. This translates into CASSSGLAGEEEQYF.

In regard to this clone: At one end the junction does not follow the germline gene, possibly because of a read error. The rearrangement joins TRBV19 to TRBJ2-3; a possible D gene is TRBD1 (6 bases). This CDR3 region has 12 residues. Germline V CDR1 and CDR2: LNHDA, SQIVND (reference sequence). CDR3 sequence reads: CASSIITGKIHF. For the CDR3, the DNA is TGTGCCAGTAGTATAATAACAGGGAAAATCCATTTT.

The chain couples TRBV15 to TRBJ1-5; 7 nucleotides agree with TRBD1. The germline gives CDR1 LNHNV, CDR2 YYDKDF (reference sequence). Unmatched junction bases numbered 10, after V lost 5 bases and J lost 6 bases. This CDR3 has 15 residues. The CDR3 DNA reads TGTGCCACCAGCGCCAAGGGAACAGGGGTTCAGCCCCAGCATTTT. Amino acid sequence: CATSAKGTGVQPQHF.

The chain combines TRBV14 with TRBJ2-6; no clear D gene. V was clipped by 1 base and J by 0 bases, with 4 bases between them. CDR1 is SGHDN, CDR2 FVKESK, per germline. The CDR3 is 15 residues long. The CDR3 region has the DNA TGTGCCAGCAGCCAAGCCTTCTCTGGGGCCAACGTCCTGACTTTC. Its translation is CASSQAFSGANVLTF.

The chain recombines TRBV4-1 with TRBJ1-2; the D gene is possibly TRBD1 (5 bases). V lost 2 bases and J lost 5, with 12 bases in between. Germline loops: CDR1 MGHRA, CDR2 YSYEKL. The CDR3 is made up of 14 amino acids. The CDR3 loop reads CASSQQGGGYGYTF. The CDR3 nucleotides are TGCGCCAGCAGCCAACAGGGAGGCGGATATGGCTACACCTTC.